These T cell receptor beta chains were read from a single sample in a study of response to subunit inactivated influenza vaccine. Via MiXCR, TCRdb re-called the RT-PCR reads, giving one row per CDR3 protein. The top ten hold approximately 1.9% of the sample, which has approximately 520,000 distinct CDR3 sequences, 25% seen once. This specimen was CD4+ T cells sorted from PBMCs, taken roughly 5 days after vaccination. All receptors come from a man aged 45-65 years who received an inactivated influenza vaccine. Both conserved end residues are part of each CDR3. The order of the fields is J gene, V gene, D gene, CDR3 protein. A D gene is named only where the DNA matches it firmly.

TRBJ2-7	TRBV5-5	NA	CASSSDWGYEQYF
TRBJ1-6	TRBV5-1	TRBD1	CASSSTGGTDSPLHF
TRBJ2-1	TRBV10-3	TRBD1	CAISGSGTSRGHEQFF
TRBJ2-7	TRBV24-1	TRBD1	CATSDWDRGLSPQYEQYF
TRBJ2-7	TRBV6-2/TRBV6-3	TRBD1	CASSSPPDRGYEQYF
TRBJ2-2	TRBV3-1	TRBD1	CASSQDWGQGVDTGELFF
TRBJ2-2	TRBV6-2/TRBV6-3	TRBD1	CASRSTGATGELFF
TRBJ1-2	TRBV20-1	NA	CSASKGGSKDGYTF
TRBJ1-2	TRBV10-3	NA	CAISEYGGAVGYTF
TRBJ1-1	TRBV3-1	TRBD1	CASSQVIAGGTEAFF
TRBJ2-7	TRBV12-3/TRBV12-4	NA	CASSDKQGREQYF
TRBJ2-1	TRBV20-1	NA	CSASLAGYYNEQFF
TRBJ2-5	TRBV7-8	NA	CASSLGYTGSQETQYF
TRBJ2-7	TRBV29-1	TRBD1	CSVEMGQGTYEQYF
TRBJ2-5	TRBV5-1	TRBD2	CASSLARAGGQETQYF
TRBJ2-2	TRBV7-9	NA	CASIRIGGTPGELFF